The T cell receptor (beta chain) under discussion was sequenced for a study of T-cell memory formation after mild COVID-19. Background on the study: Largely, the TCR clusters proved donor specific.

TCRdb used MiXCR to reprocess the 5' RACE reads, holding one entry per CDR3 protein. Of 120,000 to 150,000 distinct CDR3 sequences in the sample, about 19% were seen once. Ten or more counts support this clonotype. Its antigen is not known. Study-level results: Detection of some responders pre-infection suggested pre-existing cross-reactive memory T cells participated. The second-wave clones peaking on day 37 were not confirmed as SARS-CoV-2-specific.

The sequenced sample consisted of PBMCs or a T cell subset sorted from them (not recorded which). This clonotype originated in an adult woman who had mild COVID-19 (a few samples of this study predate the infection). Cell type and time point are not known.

CDR3 protein: CASSRDYLSTDTQYF. CDR3 sequence (DNA): TGTGCCAGCAGCCGAGACTATTTAAGCACAGATACGCAGTATTTT. V gene TRBV7-2 combines with J gene TRBJ2-3; possibly TRBD2 for D (5 bases). This CDR3 has 15 amino acids. Per germline, CDR1 SGHTA and CDR2 FQGNSA. Between the trimmed V and J ends, which lost 5 bases and 0 bases, there was a span of 12 bases. The full variable domain, completed using reference TRBV7-2 and TRBJ2-3, is GAGVSQSPSNKVTEKGKDVELRCDPISGHTALYWYRQSLGQGLEFLIYFQGNSAPDKSGLPSDRFSAERTGGSVSTLTIQRTQQEDSAVYLCASSRDYLSTDTQYFGPGTRLTVL.